The 5 T cell receptor beta chains below were found in one sample sequenced in a study of CD8 T cells in Susac syndrome. RNA was extracted with the RNeasy kit, and a quantity of about 0.45 to 1 ug was reverse transcribed using random hexamers. One entry per CDR3 protein, called by TCRdb with MiXCR from the immunoSEQ multiplex PCR reads. The data hold 100,000 to 150,000 distinct CDR3 sequences, with about 93% observed a single time. The sequenced sample consisted of CD4+ T cells from PBMCs. These receptor sequences come from a human donor in good health.

J is TRBJ2-7 and V is TRBV18, with D tentatively TRBD1 or TRBD2 (5 bases each). The ends were cut back, 3 bases at V and 3 bases at J, with 15 bases in the middle. Germline CDR1 KGHSH, CDR2 LQKENI. The CDR3 runs 15 residues. Written as DNA, the CDR3 is TGTGCCAGCTCACCGGCCGGGGCGATTGTCTACGAGCAGTACTTC. This encodes CASSPAGAIVYEQYF.

The chain carries TRBV20-1 and TRBJ2-1; D is unresolved. The germline CDR1 and CDR2 sequences are DFQATT and SNEGSKA (reference sequence). V was trimmed by 3 bases and J by 3 bases, leaving 15 bases between them. There are 15 residues in the CDR3. CDR3 coding DNA: TGCAGTGCTAGTCCCCAAATAAAGGGCTACAATGAGCAGTTCTTC. Translated: CSASPQIKGYNEQFF.

The chain has TRBV5-4 and TRBJ1-4; TRBD1 matches 12 bases. Germline trimming cut 0 bases from V and 8 bases from J; bases unmatched to any gene: 11. From germline, CDR1 is SGHNT and CDR2 YYREEE (reference sequence). The CDR3 contains 18 residues. This CDR3 is CASSLDPGTGGGPEKLFF. The CDR3 DNA follows: TGTGCCAGCAGCTTGGACCCCGGGACAGGGGGCGGCCCGGAAAAACTGTTTTTT.

V gene TRBV5-4 combines with J gene TRBJ1-2, with D tentatively TRBD1 (6 bases). Germline V gene data show CDR1 as SGHNT and CDR2 as YYREEE (reference sequence). V lost 4 bases to trimming and J lost 4 bases, with 17 bases between them. CDR3 length: 15 amino acids. The CDR3 bases are TGTGCCAGCAGCACTGGATTGGTAGGGGGCTATGGCTACACCTTC. It yields the protein CASSTGLVGGYGYTF. Based on the CDR3 plus reference TRBV5-4 and TRBJ1-2, the full variable domain is ETGVTQSPTHLIKTRGQQVTLRCSSQSGHNTVSWYQQALGQGPQFIFQYYREEENGRGNFPPRFSGLQFPNYSSELNVNALELDDSALYLCASSTGLVGGYGYTFGSGTRLTVV.

This chain joins TRBV5-1 and TRBJ1-3, with a weak D call TRBD1 (5 bases). V was pared by 0 bases and J by 2 bases, with 9 bases between. The CDR3 is 15 residues long. CDR1 SGHRS and CDR2 YFSETQ come from the germline V gene. In DNA, the CDR3 is TGCGCCAGCAGCTTGGCCAGGGAGACTGGAAACACCATATATTTT. It is translated as CASSLARETGNTIYF.